This T cell receptor (beta chain) was sequenced during a study of blood T cell repertoires in COVID-19. Per the germline V gene, CDR1 is SGHVS and CDR2 is FQNEAQ. V lost 5 bases and J lost 0; bases outside the gene matches: 7. This CDR3 has 17 amino acids. The data were produced by immunoSEQ multiplex PCR, yet TCRdb's version contains in-frame clones alone and is incomplete. The table records about 370,000 clones, roughly 90% of them present only once. The source of this sequence is a man aged 18 to 29 with active or convalescent COVID-19. The chain employs TRBV7-8 and TRBJ1-3; TRBD1 aligns across 10 bases. Specimen: peripheral blood. This CDR3 reads CASSKRDRGISGNTIYF. The CDR3 DNA follows: TGTGCCAGCAGCAAACGGGACAGGGGAATCTCTGGAAACACCATATATTTT.